The clone carrying this T cell receptor (beta chain) was seen ten or more times. Antigen unknown. The entry originates in a study of response to subunit inactivated influenza vaccine. TCRdb itself ran the RT-PCR reads through MiXCR, one entry per CDR3 protein. Among under 750,000 distinct CDR3 sequences, roughly 10% were seen once, and the ten largest hold 10%. Overall study findings and caveats: Every seasonal influenza vaccination brings in few new T cells, the authors suggested.

Deletions cut 5 bases from V and 3 bases from J, with 7 bases between. The CDR3 is 12 amino acids. The V gene's germline CDR1 is DFQATT and CDR2 SNEGSKA (reference sequence). The receptor was isolated from a man aged 50 to 59 who received an inactivated influenza vaccine. The starting material was PBMCs from blood, obtained on the day of vaccination. The chain employs TRBV20-1 and TRBJ1-4; no firm D call. The CDR3 DNA follows: TGCAGTGCTCCAGGACCTAATGAAAAACTGTTTTTT. It is translated as CSAPGPNEKLFF.